This T cell receptor (beta chain) was found in a study of T cells after yellow fever vaccination. In the study overall: Fractions with few cells were prepared using SMART-Seq v4 Ultra Low Input.

The CDR3 loop spans 13 amino acids. Germline CDR1 MNHEY, CDR2 SVGAGI. V gave up 8 bases and J gave up 2 bases, with 10 bases separating them. Each CDR3 protein is one row after TCRdb ran MiXCR on the 5' RACE reads. The top ten clones hold roughly 35% of a sample with tens of thousands of distinct CDR3 sequences, about 6.6% of them seen once. Here the sequenced sample was CD8+ T cells sorted from PBMCs, taken 5 days after the first yellow fever vaccination. The rearrangement joins TRBV6-5 to TRBJ1-5, with a tentative D call TRBD1 (5 bases). This TCR derives from a man younger than 35 who received the YFV17D yellow fever vaccine. For the CDR3, the DNA is TGTGCCAGCGCACGGGGCCGCAATCAGCCCCAGCATTTT. Amino acid sequence: CASARGRNQPQHF.